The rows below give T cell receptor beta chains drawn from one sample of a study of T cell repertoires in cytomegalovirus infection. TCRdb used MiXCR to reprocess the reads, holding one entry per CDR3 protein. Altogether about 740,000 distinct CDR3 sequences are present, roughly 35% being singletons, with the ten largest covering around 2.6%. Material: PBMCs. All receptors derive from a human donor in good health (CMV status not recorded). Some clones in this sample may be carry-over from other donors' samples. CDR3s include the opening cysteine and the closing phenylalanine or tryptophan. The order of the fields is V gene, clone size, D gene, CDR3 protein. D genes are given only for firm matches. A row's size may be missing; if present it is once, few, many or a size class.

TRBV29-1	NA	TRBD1	CSGGLPTGSTDTQYF
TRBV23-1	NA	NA	CARSHRVPNQETQYF
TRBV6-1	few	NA	CASSLSVGGNQPQHF
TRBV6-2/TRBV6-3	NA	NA	CASSYRPDQPQHF
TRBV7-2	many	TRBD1	CASSRDRKDEKLFF
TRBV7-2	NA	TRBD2	CASSIAGIYKEQFF
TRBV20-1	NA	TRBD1	CSARPGGQPEAFF
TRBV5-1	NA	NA	CASRSIGLQIYEQYF
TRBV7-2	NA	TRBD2	CASSLAASGRGQETQYF
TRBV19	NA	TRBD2	CASSLWTSGSDTQYF
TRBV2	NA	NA	CASSELGLGFF
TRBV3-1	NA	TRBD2	CASSQDRLLAGVTDTQYF
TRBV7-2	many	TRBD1	CASSLKGSVGTGGNEQFF
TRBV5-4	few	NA	CASSLNPDSGSGYGYTF
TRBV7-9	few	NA	CASSSGGGRRDEQYF
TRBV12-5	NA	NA	CASGLSENTEAFF
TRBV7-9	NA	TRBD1	CASSSTGGQEQETQYF
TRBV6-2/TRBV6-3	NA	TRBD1	CASSYSPRDRTYEQYF
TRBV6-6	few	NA	CASSVPKTNIYF
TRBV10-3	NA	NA	CAISERFRGEDGELFF
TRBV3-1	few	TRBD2	CASSQDGGGRTDTQYF
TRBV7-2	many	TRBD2	CASSRKPTQTLAGGVGETQYF
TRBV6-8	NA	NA	CASSDPTVSAAFF
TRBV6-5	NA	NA	CASSYAAALTGEKLFF
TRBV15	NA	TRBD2	CATDGQSSGVGNEQFF
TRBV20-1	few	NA	CSARLGETQYF
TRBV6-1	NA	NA	CASGTGKNSLLHF
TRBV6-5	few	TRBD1	CASKYYAGTGSYEQYF
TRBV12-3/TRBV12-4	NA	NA	CASSSDPKGETQYF
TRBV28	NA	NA	CASAPARGGGYTF
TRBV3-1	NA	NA	CASSPHGGDSGNTIYF
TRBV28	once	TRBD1	CASLSKTGGSYNEQFF